This is a list of T cell receptor beta chains from one sample in a study of CD8+CD57+ T cells in acquired aplastic anemia. In TCRdb, the reads were re-called with MiXCR into one record per CDR3 protein. The repertoire has 190,000 or so distinct CDR3 sequences, about half of them found once; the top ten carry 1.8%. Sequenced input: sorted CD4+, CD8+, or CD8+CD57+ T cells (not recorded which) from PBMCs. The origin of the receptors is a human donor with aplastic anemia. CDR3s include the opening cysteine and the closing phenylalanine or tryptophan. The D gene is left open where the match is weak. Expanded clones are given a class, and other clones once, few, many or no size at all.

CDR3 protein: CAGRTGGDSPLHF
CDR3 DNA: TGTGCCGGAAGGACAGGGGGAGATTCACCCCTCCACTTT
J gene: TRBJ1-6
V gene: TRBV2
D gene: TRBD1
clone size: .

CDR3 protein: CASSPQGQRGNTIYF
CDR3 DNA: TGTGCCAGCAGTCCCCAGGGCCAACGGGGAAACACCATATATTTT
J gene: TRBJ1-3
V gene: TRBV12-3/TRBV12-4
D gene: .
clone size: .

CDR3 protein: CSVTLRAMNTEAFF
CDR3 DNA: TGCAGCGTCACTCTTAGGGCGATGAACACTGAAGCTTTCTTT
J gene: TRBJ1-1
V gene: TRBV29-1
D gene: .
clone size: .

CDR3 protein: CASSGQGTSYEQYF
CDR3 DNA: TGTGCCAGCAGTGGACAGGGGACAAGCTACGAGCAGTACTTC
J gene: TRBJ2-7
V gene: TRBV6-1
D gene: TRBD1
clone size: .

CDR3 protein: CASSQQGIGKNIQYF
CDR3 DNA: TGCGCCAGCAGCCAACAGGGGATAGGCAAAAACATTCAGTACTTC
J gene: TRBJ2-4
V gene: TRBV4-1
D gene: .
clone size: few

CDR3 protein: CSARVQAGTRSRNSPLHF
CDR3 DNA: TGCAGTGCTAGAGTGCAGGCAGGGACAAGGTCTCGAAATTCACCCCTCCACTTT
J gene: TRBJ1-6
V gene: TRBV20-1
D gene: .
clone size: many

CDR3 protein: CASSGGAGDQPQHF
CDR3 DNA: TGTGCCAGCTCCGGAGGGGCAGGGGATCAGCCCCAGCATTTT
J gene: TRBJ1-5
V gene: TRBV7-8
D gene: .
clone size: few

CDR3 protein: CASSWSGRLETQYF
CDR3 DNA: TGTGCCAGCAGCTGGTCGGGACGGTTAGAGACCCAGTACTTC
J gene: TRBJ2-5
V gene: TRBV7-8
D gene: .
clone size: .

CDR3 protein: CASSQDVAGLSPLHF
CDR3 DNA: TGTGCCAGCAGCCAAGATGTAGCAGGGCTTTCACCCCTCCACTTT
J gene: TRBJ1-6
V gene: TRBV4-2
D gene: .
clone size: .

CDR3 protein: CASSLAGTTNSPLHF
CDR3 DNA: TGTGCCAGCAGCTTAGCCGGGACTACCAATTCACCCCTCCACTTT
J gene: TRBJ1-6
V gene: TRBV7-8
D gene: .
clone size: .

CDR3 protein: CASGPGGTGYQETQYF
CDR3 DNA: TGTGCTAGTGGTCCGGGAGGGACAGGATACCAAGAGACCCAGTACTTC
J gene: TRBJ2-5
V gene: TRBV12-5
D gene: .
clone size: .

CDR3 protein: CANGAGDRNEQYF
CDR3 DNA: TGTGCTAATGGCGCGGGGGACCGAAACGAGCAGTACTTC
J gene: TRBJ2-7
V gene: TRBV2
D gene: TRBD2
clone size: .

CDR3 protein: CASSLSDISNYEQYF
CDR3 DNA: TGTGCCAGCAGCTTATCGGATATCTCAAACTACGAGCAGTACTTC
J gene: TRBJ2-7
V gene: TRBV11-1
D gene: .
clone size: many

CDR3 protein: CASSPGTSGTYNEQFF
CDR3 DNA: TGTGCCAGCAGCCCAGGGACTAGCGGCACCTACAATGAGCAGTTCTTC
J gene: TRBJ2-1
V gene: TRBV7-8
D gene: TRBD2
clone size: once

CDR3 protein: CASSIVQGAEVGEKLFF
CDR3 DNA: TGTGCCAGTAGTATAGTGCAGGGGGCTGAAGTCGGTGAAAAACTGTTTTTT
J gene: TRBJ1-4
V gene: TRBV19
D gene: TRBD1
clone size: many

CDR3 protein: CASSEIMGTGYTF
CDR3 DNA: TGTGCCAGCAGTGAAATTATGGGTACCGGCTACACCTTC
J gene: TRBJ1-2
V gene: TRBV2
D gene: .
clone size: many

CDR3 protein: CASSRETSGRGETQYF
CDR3 DNA: TGTGCCAGCAGTCGCGAAACTAGCGGGAGGGGCGAGACCCAGTACTTC
J gene: TRBJ2-5
V gene: TRBV12-3/TRBV12-4
D gene: TRBD2
clone size: .

CDR3 protein: CASSAVNSYEQYF
CDR3 DNA: TGCGCCAGCAGCGCCGTAAACTCCTACGAGCAGTACTTC
J gene: TRBJ2-7
V gene: TRBV5-1
D gene: .
clone size: few

CDR3 protein: CAISDPTGQSPLHF
CDR3 DNA: TGTGCCATCAGTGACCCGACAGGCCAGTCACCCCTCCACTTT
J gene: TRBJ1-6
V gene: TRBV10-3
D gene: .
clone size: medium-sized

CDR3 protein: CASSVGTGVGSYGYTF
CDR3 DNA: TGTGCCAGCAGTGTCGGGACAGGAGTAGGATCCTATGGCTACACCTTC
J gene: TRBJ1-2
V gene: TRBV25-1
D gene: TRBD1
clone size: few

CDR3 protein: CASSLTGTGGSPLHF
CDR3 DNA: TGTGCCAGCAGCTTAACCGGGACAGGAGGTTCACCCCTCCACTTT
J gene: TRBJ1-6
V gene: TRBV7-8
D gene: TRBD1
clone size: once

CDR3 protein: CATTPETGVSNEQFF
CDR3 DNA: TGTGCCACCACCCCGGAGACAGGGGTTTCCAATGAGCAGTTCTTC
J gene: TRBJ2-1
V gene: TRBV2
D gene: TRBD1
clone size: .

CDR3 protein: CASSKELGEVYGYTF
CDR3 DNA: TGTGCCAGCAGTAAGGAGCTGGGGGAAGTCTATGGCTACACCTTC
J gene: TRBJ1-2
V gene: TRBV2
D gene: .
clone size: .

CDR3 protein: CASGLGVTSGDEQYF
CDR3 DNA: TGTGCCAGCGGATTAGGGGTGACATCCGGGGACGAGCAGTACTTC
J gene: TRBJ2-7
V gene: TRBV25-1
D gene: .
clone size: .

CDR3 protein: CASSGGQTSTYEQYF
CDR3 DNA: TGTGCCAGCAGTGGGGGACAGACTTCAACCTACGAGCAGTACTTC
J gene: TRBJ2-7
V gene: TRBV2
D gene: TRBD1
clone size: .

CDR3 protein: CSASQGGSYEQYF
CDR3 DNA: TGCAGTGCTTCCCAAGGGGGATCCTACGAGCAGTACTTC
J gene: TRBJ2-7
V gene: TRBV20-1
D gene: .
clone size: .

CDR3 protein: CASSQRTGYEKLFF
CDR3 DNA: TGTGCCAGCAGCCAACGGACAGGATACGAAAAACTGTTTTTT
J gene: TRBJ1-4
V gene: TRBV7-9
D gene: TRBD1
clone size: many

CDR3 protein: CATGTTDTQYF
CDR3 DNA: TGTGCCACCGGAACCACAGATACGCAGTATTTT
J gene: TRBJ2-3
V gene: TRBV10-3
D gene: .
clone size: .

CDR3 protein: CGAREGTGRNTIYF
CDR3 DNA: TGCGGTGCTAGAGAAGGGACTGGCCGAAACACCATATATTTT
J gene: TRBJ1-3
V gene: TRBV20-1
D gene: .
clone size: .

CDR3 protein: CASRLAGYTDTQYF
CDR3 DNA: TGTGCCAGCAGATTAGCGGGGTACACAGATACGCAGTATTTT
J gene: TRBJ2-3
V gene: TRBV7-3
D gene: TRBD2
clone size: many

CDR3 protein: CATSDLGVNQPQHF
CDR3 DNA: TGTGCCACCAGTGATTTAGGGGTCAATCAGCCCCAGCATTTT
J gene: TRBJ1-5
V gene: TRBV24-1
D gene: .
clone size: .

CDR3 protein: CANSPPQGITDTQYF
CDR3 DNA: TGTGCCAATAGTCCACCACAGGGAATCACAGATACGCAGTATTTC
J gene: TRBJ2-3
V gene: TRBV19
D gene: .
clone size: .

CDR3 protein: CATSRGTGGIAFF
CDR3 DNA: TGTGCCACCAGCAGAGGTACAGGGGGTATTGCTTTCTTT
J gene: TRBJ1-1
V gene: TRBV15
D gene: TRBD1
clone size: few

CDR3 protein: CASSLGHGYTF
CDR3 DNA: TGTGCCAGCAGCTTGGGCCATGGCTACACCTTC
J gene: TRBJ1-2
V gene: TRBV5-6
D gene: .
clone size: .

CDR3 protein: CASSLVWQELFF
CDR3 DNA: TGTGCCAGCAGCTTAGTTTGGCAGGAGCTGTTTTTT
J gene: TRBJ2-2
V gene: TRBV7-9
D gene: .
clone size: .

CDR3 protein: CSARDARGSTEAFF
CDR3 DNA: TGCAGTGCTAGAGACGCCCGGGGGAGCACTGAAGCTTTCTTT
J gene: TRBJ1-1
V gene: TRBV20-1
D gene: .
clone size: .

CDR3 protein: CAMSLQGYEQFF
CDR3 DNA: TGTGCCATGAGTTTACAGGGGTATGAGCAGTTCTTC
J gene: TRBJ2-1
V gene: TRBV10-3
D gene: TRBD1
clone size: .

CDR3 protein: CSVDEGDYEQYF
CDR3 DNA: TGCAGCGTTGACGAGGGGGATTACGAGCAGTACTTC
J gene: TRBJ2-7
V gene: TRBV29-1
D gene: .
clone size: .

CDR3 protein: CASSQDGAGWTDNSPLRF
CDR3 DNA: TGTGCCAGCAGCCAAGATGGGGCTGGCTGGACAGATAATTCACCCCTCCGCTTT
J gene: TRBJ1-6
V gene: TRBV4-2
D gene: .
clone size: .

CDR3 protein: CASSSAQWLGEAFF
CDR3 DNA: TGTGCCAGCAGCTCAGCACAGTGGTTAGGTGAAGCTTTCTTT
J gene: TRBJ1-1
V gene: TRBV3-1
D gene: .
clone size: .

CDR3 protein: CASISHGNTGELFF
CDR3 DNA: TGTGCCAGTATTTCTCACGGGAACACCGGGGAGCTGTTTTTT
J gene: TRBJ2-2
V gene: TRBV3-1
D gene: .
clone size: few

CDR3 protein: CASSQDQSGRGEQYF
CDR3 DNA: TGCGCCAGCAGCCAAGATCAGAGCGGGAGAGGCGAGCAGTACTTC
J gene: TRBJ2-7
V gene: TRBV4-1
D gene: TRBD2
clone size: once

CDR3 protein: CASSLDPGSTDTQYF
CDR3 DNA: TGTGCTAGCAGCTTAGACCCAGGGAGCACAGATACGCAGTATTTT
J gene: TRBJ2-3
V gene: TRBV7-7
D gene: .
clone size: .

CDR3 protein: CATSRQGVGEKLFF
CDR3 DNA: TGTGCCACCAGCAGGCAGGGGGTTGGTGAAAAACTGTTTTTT
J gene: TRBJ1-4
V gene: TRBV15
D gene: TRBD1
clone size: few

CDR3 protein: CSARAGGLVRGLVNEQFF
CDR3 DNA: TGCAGTGCTAGAGCGGGTGGTTTGGTAAGGGGGCTTGTAAATGAGCAGTTCTTC
J gene: TRBJ2-1
V gene: TRBV20-1
D gene: TRBD1
clone size: .

CDR3 protein: CAISEGRAANYGYTF
CDR3 DNA: TGTGCCATCAGTGAGGGGAGGGCGGCTAACTATGGCTACACCTTC
J gene: TRBJ1-2
V gene: TRBV10-3
D gene: .
clone size: .

CDR3 protein: CAIRTGTAYTDTQYF
CDR3 DNA: TGTGCCATCAGGACAGGGACAGCCTACACAGATACGCAGTATTTT
J gene: TRBJ2-3
V gene: TRBV10-3
D gene: TRBD1
clone size: .

CDR3 protein: CASSEDRGLYNEQFF
CDR3 DNA: TGTGCCAGCAGTGAGGACAGGGGCCTGTACAATGAGCAGTTCTTC
J gene: TRBJ2-1
V gene: TRBV2
D gene: TRBD1
clone size: .

CDR3 protein: CASSSRRSGANVLTF
CDR3 DNA: TGTGCCAGCAGCTCCCGTAGGTCTGGGGCCAACGTCCTGACTTTC
J gene: TRBJ2-6
V gene: TRBV7-8
D gene: .
clone size: .

CDR3 protein: CSVEEASGEQFF
CDR3 DNA: TGCAGCGTTGAAGAAGCTAGCGGGGAGCAGTTCTTC
J gene: TRBJ2-1
V gene: TRBV29-1
D gene: TRBD2
clone size: .

CDR3 protein: CATSETAYNEQFF
CDR3 DNA: TGTGCCACCAGTGAGACAGCTTACAATGAGCAGTTCTTC
J gene: TRBJ2-1
V gene: TRBV24-1
D gene: .
clone size: .

CDR3 protein: CASSQDSYEQYF
CDR3 DNA: TGTGCCAGCAGCCAAGACTCCTACGAGCAGTACTTC
J gene: TRBJ2-7
V gene: TRBV14
D gene: .
clone size: many

CDR3 protein: CSVRDRITPTDTQYF
CDR3 DNA: TGCAGCGTCCGGGACAGGATTACACCCACAGATACGCAGTATTTT
J gene: TRBJ2-3
V gene: TRBV29-1
D gene: TRBD1
clone size: .

CDR3 protein: CASSANEQYF
CDR3 DNA: TGTGCCAGCAGCGCGAATGAGCAGTACTTC
J gene: TRBJ2-7
V gene: TRBV7-2
D gene: .
clone size: few

CDR3 protein: CASTPGPAGGADTQYF
CDR3 DNA: TGTGCCAGCACCCCCGGCCCCGCGGGGGGGGCAGATACGCAGTATTTT
J gene: TRBJ2-3
V gene: TRBV12-3/TRBV12-4
D gene: TRBD2
clone size: .

CDR3 protein: CASSFPGQGAYEQYF
CDR3 DNA: TGTGCCAGCAGCTTTCCGGGACAGGGAGCCTACGAGCAGTACTTC
J gene: TRBJ2-7
V gene: TRBV5-8
D gene: TRBD1
clone size: many

CDR3 protein: CASSNPGASTDTQYF
CDR3 DNA: TGTGCCAGTAGTAATCCGGGAGCGAGCACAGATACGCAGTATTTT
J gene: TRBJ2-3
V gene: TRBV19
D gene: .
clone size: many

CDR3 protein: CSARGTNEQETQYF
CDR3 DNA: TGCAGTGCTAGAGGGACTAACGAGCAAGAGACCCAGTACTTC
J gene: TRBJ2-5
V gene: TRBV20-1
D gene: .
clone size: few

CDR3 protein: CSARDESGTSGRTDTQYF
CDR3 DNA: TGCAGTGCTAGGGATGAGTCGGGAACTAGCGGGAGAACGGATACGCAGTATTTT
J gene: TRBJ2-3
V gene: TRBV20-1
D gene: TRBD2
clone size: many